Listed here are 15 T cell receptor beta chains from one sample, sequenced in a study of blood T cell repertoires in COVID-19. Measured with immunoSEQ multiplex PCR; TCRdb has only the in-frame clones, and not every one. The profile shows under 75,000 clones, more than 80% of them singletons. The sequencing input was peripheral blood. The receptors were gathered from a man between 45 and 60 years old with acute or convalescent COVID-19.

The chain has TRBV7-6 and TRBJ2-2, with a tentative D call TRBD2 (5 bases). The CDR3 is 15 amino acids. V shed 3 bases and J shed 6 bases, with 14 bases lying between them. Germline CDR1 SGHVS, CDR2 FNYEAQ. The CDR3 bases are TGTGCCAGCAGCTTGGGGTCCGCGGGTGCCGGGGAGCTGTTTTTT. Protein sequence: CASSLGSAGAGELFF.

The sample holds one count of this clone. V gene TRBV19 combines with J gene TRBJ1-5; tentative D call: TRBD1 (6 bases). V lost 7 bases and J 5 bases, leaving 18 bases between the germline ends. Germline V CDR1 and CDR2: LNHDA, SQIVND (reference sequence). CDR3 size: 15 residues. This CDR3 is CASTQIQGLDQPQHF. For the CDR3, the DNA is TGTGCCAGTACCCAAATACAGGGCCTCGATCAGCCCCAGCATTTT. Supplemented by reference TRBV19 and TRBJ1-5, the full variable domain reads DGGITQSPKYLFRKEGQNVTLSCEQNLNHDAMYWYRQDPGQGLRLIYYSQIVNDFQKGDIAEGYSVSREKKESFPLTVTSAQKNPTAFYLCASTQIQGLDQPQHFGDGTRLSIL.

The chain employs TRBV5-1 and TRBJ2-5; D might be TRBD1 (5 bases). This CDR3 has 14 amino acids. V lost 0 bases to trimming and J lost 4 bases, with 10 bases between them. Germline loops: CDR1 SGHRS, CDR2 YFSETQ. CDR3 DNA: TGCGCCAGCAGCTTGGCAGGGTCTGTAGAGACCCAGTACTTC. Translating gives CASSLAGSVETQYF.

The gene calls are TRBV11-3 and TRBJ1-6; 10 bases line up with TRBD1. J gave up 8 bases and V 4 bases, and 2 bases lay outside the gene matches. There are 14 residues in the CDR3. The germline V gene encodes CDR1 SGHNT and CDR2 YENEEA. CDR3 protein: CASSSDRGHSPLHF. The CDR3 region has the DNA TGTGCCAGCAGCTCCGACAGGGGGCATTCACCCCTCCACTTT. The whole variable domain, remainder taken from reference TRBV11-3 and TRBJ1-6, is EAGVVQSPRYKIIEKKQPVAFWCNPISGHNTLYWYLQNLGQGPELLIRYENEEAVDDSQLPKDRFSAERLKGVDSTLKIQPAELGDSAVYLCASSSDRGHSPLHFGNGTRLTVT.

This clone has just one count. The chain recombines TRBV7-2 with TRBJ2-7; TRBD1 agrees at 11 bases. V lost 4 bases, J lost 3 bases, and 5 bases stayed unmatched. This CDR3 has 15 residues. Germline CDR1 SGHTA, CDR2 FQGNSA. The CDR3 DNA follows: TGTGCCAGCAGCTCAGGGACAGGGGGGATCTACGAGCAGTACTTC. It encodes CASSSGTGGIYEQYF.

The chain links TRBV28 to TRBJ1-6; D is unclear. Trimming took off 4 bases at V and 0 bases at J, with 7 bases between the two ends. CDR3 length: 15 residues. Germline CDR1 and CDR2: MDHEN and SYDVKM. CDR3 protein: CASSWSPSYNSPLHF. The CDR3 DNA reads TGTGCCAGCAGTTGGAGCCCCTCCTATAATTCACCCCTCCACTTT.

The sample holds a few counts of this clone. The rearrangement links TRBV7-9 to TRBJ1-1; D is unclear. The germline V gene encodes CDR1 SEHNR and CDR2 FQNEAQ (reference sequence). CDR3 length equals 15 residues. V lost 1 base and J 6 bases, leaving 15 bases between the germline ends. The CDR3 bases are TGTGCCAGCAGCTTAGGTGGGGAGGGCCGGCCTGAAGCTTTCTTT. It is translated as CASSLGGEGRPEAFF.

J is TRBJ2-7 and V is TRBV6-2 or TRBV6-3; TRBD2 matches 12 bases. With 5 bases clipped from V and 3 bases from J, the junction kept 14 bases outside the gene matches. Germline V lookup: CDR1 MNHEY, CDR2 SVGEGT. The CDR3 extends over 18 amino acids. The CDR3 DNA follows: TGTGCCAGCAGTGACCCTACTAGCGGGAGGCCCCCATTCTACGAGCAGTACTTC. Its protein product is CASSDPTSGRPPFYEQYF.

V is TRBV4-1 and J is TRBJ2-1, with 7 bases lining up with TRBD1. This CDR3 has 14 amino acids. The germline V gene has CDR1 MGHRA and CDR2 YSYEKL. Trimming at V came to 5 bases and at J to 6 bases, leaving 7 bases not matched to a gene. Here the CDR3 DNA reads TGCGCCAGCAGCAGCCGTGAGGGGGCCAATGAGCAGTTCTTC. Residues: CASSSREGANEQFF.

The rearrangement joins TRBV28 to TRBJ1-2, with 10 bases matching TRBD1. The CDR3 is made up of 13 amino acids. The germline V gene encodes CDR1 MDHEN and CDR2 SYDVKM. V trimming: 3 bases; J trimming: 8 bases; junction bases outside the gene matches: 3. CDR3 bases: TGTGCCAGCAGTTTGGGACAGGGGTGGGGCTACACCTTC. This codes for CASSLGQGWGYTF.

This chain connects TRBV30 to TRBJ2-1; 12 bases are a match to TRBD2. CDR1 is GTSNPN and CDR2 is SVGIG in the germline V gene (reference sequence). Trimming took 2 bases from V and 8 from J; bases not matched to a gene: 10. This CDR3 contains 16 residues. In DNA, the CDR3 is TGTGCCTGGAGTTCGAAGCTAGCGGGAGGGCCAGATGAGCAGTTCTTC. Its translation is CAWSSKLAGGPDEQFF. Drawing the rest from reference TRBV30 and TRBJ2-1, the complete variable domain is SQTIHQWPATLVQPVGSPLSLECTVEGTSNPNLYWYRQAAGRGLQLLFYSVGIGQISSEVPQNLSASRPQDRQFILSSKKLLLSDSGFYLCAWSSKLAGGPDEQFFGPGTRLTVL.

The chain employs TRBV5-8 and TRBJ2-7; 9 bases line up with TRBD1. V was clipped by 5 bases and J by 5 bases; unmatched bases: 8. The CDR3 totals 14 residues. Germline V gene lookup returns CDR1 SGHTS and CDR2 YDEGEE. The CDR3 coding sequence is TGTGCCAGCAGGACAGGGGGAACTTGGAACGAGCAGTACTTC. Protein sequence: CASRTGGTWNEQYF.

This chain connects TRBV6-2 or TRBV6-3 to TRBJ2-1; the match to TRBD2 covers 10 bases. Losses at the gene ends were 5 bases for V and 7 bases for J; bases not matched to a gene: 8. Germline-derived CDR1 and CDR2 are MNHEY and SVGEGT. There are 15 residues in the CDR3. CDR3 region: CASSRLSGRGNEQFF. In nucleotides, the CDR3 is TGTGCCAGCAGTCGACTCAGCGGGAGGGGGAATGAGCAGTTCTTC.

The chain uses TRBV15 and TRBJ2-5; a weak D match, TRBD2 (6 bases). Trimming pared 0 bases from V and 4 bases from J, leaving 24 bases between. The CDR3 length is 19 residues. The germline gives CDR1 LNHNV, CDR2 YYDKDF (reference sequence). The CDR3, as DNA: TGTGCCACCAGCAGAGATGGCCTTTTTATAGCGGATACGCGAGAGACCCAGTACTTC. This sequence encodes CATSRDGLFIADTRETQYF.

The chain joins TRBV11-3 to TRBJ2-3; 7 bases agree with TRBD1. The V segment lost 5 bases and the J segment 0 bases; nucleotides outside the gene matches: 5. CDR1 and CDR2 from the germline V gene are SGHNT and YENEEA. The CDR3 sequence is 15 residues long. The CDR3, as DNA: TGTGCCAGCAGCCCACAGGGGATTAGCACAGATACGCAGTATTTT. It encodes CASSPQGISTDTQYF.